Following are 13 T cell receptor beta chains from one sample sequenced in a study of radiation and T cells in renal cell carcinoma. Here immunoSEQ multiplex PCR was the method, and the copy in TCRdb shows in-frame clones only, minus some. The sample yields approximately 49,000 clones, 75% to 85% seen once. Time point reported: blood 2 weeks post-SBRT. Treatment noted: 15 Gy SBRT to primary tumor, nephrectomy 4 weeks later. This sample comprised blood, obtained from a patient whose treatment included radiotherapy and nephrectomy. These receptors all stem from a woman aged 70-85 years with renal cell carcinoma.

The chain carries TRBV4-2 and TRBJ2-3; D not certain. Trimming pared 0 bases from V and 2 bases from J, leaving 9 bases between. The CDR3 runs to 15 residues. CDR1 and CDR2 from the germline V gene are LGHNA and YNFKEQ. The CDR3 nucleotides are TGTGCCAGCAGCCAAGAAAGGCAGCCCACAGATACGCAGTATTTT. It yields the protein CASSQERQPTDTQYF.

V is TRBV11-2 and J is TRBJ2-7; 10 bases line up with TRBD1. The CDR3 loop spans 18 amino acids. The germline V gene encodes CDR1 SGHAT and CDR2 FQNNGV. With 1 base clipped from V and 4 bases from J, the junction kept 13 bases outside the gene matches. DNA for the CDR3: TGTGCCAGCAGCTTAGTTGGTTTAAGGACAGGGGGAACGTACGAGCAGTACTTC. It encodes CASSLVGLRTGGTYEQYF.

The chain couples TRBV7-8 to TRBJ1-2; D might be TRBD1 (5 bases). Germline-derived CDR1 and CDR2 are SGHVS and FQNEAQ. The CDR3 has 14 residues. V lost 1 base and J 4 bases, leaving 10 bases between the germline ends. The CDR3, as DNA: TGTGCCAGCAGCTTAGAGGGGAAGGGCTATGGCTACACCTTC. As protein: CASSLEGKGYGYTF.

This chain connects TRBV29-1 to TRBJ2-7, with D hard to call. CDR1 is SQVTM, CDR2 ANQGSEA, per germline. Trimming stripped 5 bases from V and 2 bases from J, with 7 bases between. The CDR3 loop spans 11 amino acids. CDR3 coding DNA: TGCAGCGTTATACAGACCTACGAGCAGTACTTC. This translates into CSVIQTYEQYF.

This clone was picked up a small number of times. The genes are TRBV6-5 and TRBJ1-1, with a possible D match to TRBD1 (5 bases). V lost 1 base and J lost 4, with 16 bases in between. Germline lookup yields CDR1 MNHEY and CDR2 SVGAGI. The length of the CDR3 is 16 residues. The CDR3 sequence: CASSYLPGEGSTEAFF. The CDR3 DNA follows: TGTGCCAGCAGTTACTTACCGGGGGAGGGGAGCACTGAAGCTTTCTTT.

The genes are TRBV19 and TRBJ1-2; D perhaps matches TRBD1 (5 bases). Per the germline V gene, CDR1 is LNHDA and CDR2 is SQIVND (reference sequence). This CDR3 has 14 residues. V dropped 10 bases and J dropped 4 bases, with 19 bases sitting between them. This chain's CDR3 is CATLGVSPIYGYTF. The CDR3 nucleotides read TGTGCCACTTTGGGGGTGTCCCCGATCTATGGCTACACCTTC.

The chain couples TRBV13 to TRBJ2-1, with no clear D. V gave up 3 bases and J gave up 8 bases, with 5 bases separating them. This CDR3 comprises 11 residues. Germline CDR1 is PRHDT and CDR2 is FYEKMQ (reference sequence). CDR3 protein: CASSFTDEQFF. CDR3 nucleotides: TGTGCCAGCAGCTTTACCGATGAGCAGTTCTTC. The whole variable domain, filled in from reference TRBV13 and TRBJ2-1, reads AAGVIQSPRHLIKEKRETATLKCYPIPRHDTVYWYQQGPGQDPQFLISFYEKMQSDKGSIPDRFSAQQFSDYHSELNMSSLELGDSALYFCASSFTDEQFFGPGTRLTVL.

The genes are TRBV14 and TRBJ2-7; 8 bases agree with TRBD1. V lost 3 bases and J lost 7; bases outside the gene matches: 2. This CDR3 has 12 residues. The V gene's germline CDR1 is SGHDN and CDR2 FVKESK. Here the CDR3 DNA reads TGTGCCAGCAGCCAGACAGGGGTGGAGCAGTACTTC. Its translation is CASSQTGVEQYF.

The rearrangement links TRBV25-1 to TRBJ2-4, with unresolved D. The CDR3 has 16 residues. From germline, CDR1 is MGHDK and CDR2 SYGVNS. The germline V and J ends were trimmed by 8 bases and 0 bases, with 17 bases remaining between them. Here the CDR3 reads CASVQRGHLAKNIQYF. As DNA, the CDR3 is TGTGCCAGCGTCCAGCGCGGTCACCTAGCCAAAAACATTCAGTACTTC.

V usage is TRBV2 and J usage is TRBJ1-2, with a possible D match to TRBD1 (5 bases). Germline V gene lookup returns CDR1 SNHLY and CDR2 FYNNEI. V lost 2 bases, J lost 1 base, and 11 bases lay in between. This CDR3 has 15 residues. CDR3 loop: CASSEQGLFNYGYTF. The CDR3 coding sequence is TGTGCCAGCAGTGAACAGGGACTCTTTAACTATGGCTACACCTTC.

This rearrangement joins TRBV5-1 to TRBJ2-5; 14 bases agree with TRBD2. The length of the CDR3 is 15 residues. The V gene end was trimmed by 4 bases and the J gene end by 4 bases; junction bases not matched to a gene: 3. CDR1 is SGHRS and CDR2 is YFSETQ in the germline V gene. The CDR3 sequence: CASSPGLAGAETQYF. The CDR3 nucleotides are TGCGCCAGCAGCCCGGGACTAGCGGGAGCAGAGACCCAGTACTTC.

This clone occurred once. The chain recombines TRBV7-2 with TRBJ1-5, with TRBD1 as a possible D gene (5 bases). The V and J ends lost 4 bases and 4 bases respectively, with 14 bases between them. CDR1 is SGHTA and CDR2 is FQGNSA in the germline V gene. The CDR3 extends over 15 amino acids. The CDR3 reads CASSWGIGANQPQHF. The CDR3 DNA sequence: TGTGCCAGCAGCTGGGGGATAGGGGCAAATCAGCCCCAGCATTTT. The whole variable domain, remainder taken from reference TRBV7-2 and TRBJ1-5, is GAGVSQSPSNKVTEKGKDVELRCDPISGHTALYWYRQSLGQGLEFLIYFQGNSAPDKSGLPSDRFSAERTGGSVSTLTIQRTQQEDSAVYLCASSWGIGANQPQHFGDGTRLSIL.

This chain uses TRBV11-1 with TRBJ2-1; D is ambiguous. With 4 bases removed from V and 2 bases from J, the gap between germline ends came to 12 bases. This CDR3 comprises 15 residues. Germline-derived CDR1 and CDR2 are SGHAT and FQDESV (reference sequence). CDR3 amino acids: CASSSRQRTYNEQFF. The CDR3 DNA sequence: TGTGCCAGCAGCTCCCGGCAGAGGACCTACAATGAGCAGTTCTTC.